This T cell receptor beta chain was recorded in a study of graft-versus-host responses after intestinal transplantation. Study-level points and caveats: Declines in HvG clones occurring early post-transplant were associated with peak circulating GvH clone levels.

CDR3 length: 15 amino acids. V was pared by 4 bases and J by 2 bases, with 12 bases between. Germline CDR1 and CDR2: MNHEY and SVGAGI. With regard to this clone: Its antigen is as yet unknown.

Using immunoSEQ multiplex PCR, the repertoire was profiled, and TCRdb retains in-frame clones only, with some absent. The sample consists of 25,000 to 35,000 clones, about 80% of them appearing once. The chain has TRBV6-5 and TRBJ1-5; unclear D gene. The material was unstimulated CD8+ T cells sorted from spleen or lymph node cells, obtained before intestinal transplant. This clonotype was sampled from a human donor who received an intestinal transplant. The CDR3 is CASSFISDGNQPQHF. The CDR3 DNA sequence: TGTGCCAGCAGTTTTATCAGCGACGGCAATCAGCCCCAGCATTTT.